This T cell receptor (beta chain) originates from a study of OX40 agonist ivuxolimab in advanced cancers. With regard to the full study: Ivuxolimab was an agonistic, fully human IgG2 monoclonal antibody directed against OX40 (CD134), a costimulatory receptor. Intravenous ivuxolimab was administered to patients every 2 weeks at six dose levels: 0.01, 0.1, 0.3, 1.5, 3 and 10 mg/kg. Of the roughly 51 patients in dose escalation, about 20 had hepatocellular carcinoma, some 15 had melanoma, 9 had renal cell carcinoma and 9 had head and neck cancer. The point of sequencing TCRbeta in the periphery was to test whether ivuxolimab changed TCR sequence diversity and drove clonal T-cell expansion. A male proportion of about 79% and a mean age of 60 years, ranging from roughly 23 to 79, were recorded for the dose-escalation cohort. Partial responses occurred in three dose-escalation patients: two with cutaneous melanoma and one with hepatocellular carcinoma. The monotherapy dose-escalation portion (N of about 50 patients) of the phase I ivuxolimab trial is reported in the paper. Prior anti-PD-1, anti-PD-L1 or anti-CTLA-4 therapy was permitted, and checkpoint inhibitors had been received by more than 35% of dose-escalation patients.

What the authors observed across the whole study: Which antigens the clonally expanded peripheral T cells were specific for was not determined. In the 0.1-3.0 mg/kg groups, partial responders were among the patients with the lowest normalized peripheral clonal expansion, particularly in CD8+ T cells. Low levels of normalized T-cell clonal expansion were also seen in some patients who did not respond. After ivuxolimab, expanded clones were on average more numerous among CD8+ T cells than among CD4+ T cells. At doses of 0.1 to 3.0 mg/kg, clonal expansion of both CD4+ and CD8+ T cells in blood was seen between baseline and week 6.

Concerning this clone: There is no known antigen for this receptor. No qualities accompany the bases; no much larger clone lies one base away.

Genomic DNA was isolated from the sorted cells so that the TCRbeta CDR3 region could be sequenced. The immunoSEQ Assay was used to sequence the TCRbeta CDR3 regions. TCRdb took this table from immuneACCESS and kept in-frame rearrangements with V and J called. Such tables lack part of the clones; where checked against another copy, unresolved V genes explain under half of the gap, and the rest is unexplained. The sample table shows more than 65,000 clones, and about 82% are seen once. 5% to 7% of the sample rests with the top ten. The CDR3, from cysteine to phenylalanine, totals 15 residues. Only the CDR3 part of the read is kept: 45 bases, read in frame from the first base. The germline V gene specifies MDHEN as CDR1 and SYDVKM as CDR2. V is clipped by 1 base and J by 5 bases, and the sequence between their germline boundaries is 12 bases long. The trial excluded patients who had a history of autoimmune disease or were on systemic immunosuppression. In every dose cohort, peripheral blood was drawn for TCR sequencing at baseline, cycle 4 day 1, and cycle 7 day 1. Samples came from an open-label, multicenter, first-in-human phase I dose-escalation trial of ivuxolimab. Adults with locally advanced or metastatic melanoma, renal cell, hepatocellular, or head and neck squamous cell carcinoma were enrolled in the trial. CD4+ and CD8+ T cells were sorted separately from peripheral blood before TCR sequencing.

The starting material was CD4+ or CD8+ T cells sorted from blood, obtained in a trial of the OX40 agonist ivuxolimab. The chain was built from TRBV28 and TRBJ1-5; the D segment could be TRBD1, given 6 matching bases. This TCR came from an adult with an advanced solid tumor such as melanoma, head and neck, liver or kidney cancer. The bases are TGTGCCAGCAGTTTATTGAGTCAGGGGCATCAGCCCCAGCATTTT. This is translated as CASSLLSQGHQPQHF.